Listed below are T cell receptor beta chains from one sample, sequenced in a study of T cell responses to AZD1222 COVID-19 vaccine. TCRdb's table, derived via immunoSEQ multiplex PCR, lists solely in-frame clones and lacks some. The data hold 98,000 or so clones, with about 91% observed a single time. The sequences come from peripheral blood, collected on day 0 of AZD1222 vaccination. The source is an adult in good health. Each CDR3 is given with its conserved first and last residue. A D gene is named only where the DNA matches it firmly. Clone size is not always given. Where it is, it says once, few, many or a class for expanded clones.

abundance	v_gene	j_gene	d_gene	CDR3aa	CDR3nt
-	TRBV3-1/TRBV3-2	TRBJ2-1	TRBD1	CASSHSPGQIYNEQFF	TGTGCCAGCAGCCATTCCCCGGGACAGATCTACAATGAGCAGTTCTTC
-	TRBV4-1	TRBJ1-2	TRBD1	CASSPDRGDYGYTF	TGCGCCAGCAGCCCGGACAGGGGGGACTATGGCTACACCTTC
-	TRBV10-3	TRBJ1-3	-	CAISESGGFSGNTIYF	TGTGCCATCAGTGAGTCGGGGGGTTTCTCTGGAAACACCATATATTTT
few	TRBV19	TRBJ2-7	TRBD1	CASGETGTEQYF	TGTGCCAGTGGGGAGACAGGGACCGAGCAGTACTTC
-	TRBV7-2	TRBJ1-1	-	CASSLGDTGNTEAFF	TGTGCCAGCAGCTTAGGGGACACAGGGAACACTGAAGCTTTCTTT
medium-sized	TRBV6-5	TRBJ1-2	-	CASSYAPPYGYTF	TGTGCCAGCAGTTACGCACCCCCCTATGGCTACACCTTC
few	TRBV7-2	TRBJ1-2	-	CASSLGSPVGGYTF	TGTGCCAGCAGCTTAGGTTCACCAGTTGGTGGCTACACCTTC
-	TRBV15	TRBJ2-3	TRBD1	CATSRRQGLADTQYF	TGTGCCACCAGCAGACGACAGGGGTTGGCTGATACGCAGTATTTT
few	TRBV7-2	TRBJ2-2	TRBD2	CASSLVTSGSGELFF	TGTGCCAGCAGCTTAGTGACTAGCGGGTCCGGGGAGCTGTTTTTT
-	TRBV2	TRBJ1-1	-	CASSEGLAGRNTEAFF	TGTGCCAGCAGTGAAGGGTTGGCAGGGAGGAACACTGAAGCTTTCTTT
-	TRBV27	TRBJ1-4	-	CASRGVGEKLFF	TGTGCCAGCAGGGGAGTCGGTGAAAAACTGTTTTTT
-	TRBV24-1	TRBJ1-4	-	CATSPFGGVEKLFF	TGTGCCACCAGCCCCTTCGGGGGGGTAGAAAAACTGTTTTTT
many	TRBV10-3	TRBJ1-6	-	CAISAEVVSYNSPLHF	TGTGCCATCAGTGCGGAGGTGGTTTCCTATAATTCACCCCTCCACTTT
-	TRBV11-2	TRBJ1-2	-	CASSPIQGYNNYGYTF	TGTGCCAGCAGCCCAATACAGGGCTATAATAACTATGGCTACACCTTC
-	TRBV29-1	TRBJ1-4	-	CSVVEAGANEKLFF	TGCAGCGTCGTAGAGGCAGGCGCTAATGAAAAACTGTTTTTT
-	TRBV6-5	TRBJ1-1	TRBD1	CASSGTGYTEAFF	TGTGCCAGCTCCGGGACAGGATACACTGAAGCTTTCTTT
-	TRBV2	TRBJ2-7	TRBD1	CASRTGQGNEQYF	TGTGCCAGCAGGACGGGACAGGGGAACGAGCAGTACTTC
-	TRBV27	TRBJ2-3	-	CASSLTRPRTNTQYF	TGTGCCAGCAGTCTCACAAGACCCCGCACGAATACGCAGTATTTT
-	TRBV25-1	TRBJ2-7	-	CASSDGTYEQYF	TGTGCCAGCAGTGATGGTACCTACGAGCAGTACTTC
-	TRBV7-9	TRBJ1-2	-	CASSFGTDYGYTF	TGTGCCAGCAGCTTTGGGACGGACTATGGCTACACCTTC
once	TRBV5-4	TRBJ2-7	TRBD1	CASSRGQGGYEQYF	TGTGCCAGCAGCCGGGGACAGGGGGGGTACGAGCAGTACTTC
-	TRBV5-1	TRBJ2-5	-	CASSLGQETQYF	TGCGCCAGCAGCTTGGGGCAAGAGACCCAGTACTTC
-	TRBV13	TRBJ1-2	TRBD1	CASSRGGAGYGYTF	TGTGCCAGCAGTCGAGGGGGCGCGGGCTATGGCTACACCTTC
-	TRBV7-9	TRBJ1-1	-	CASINGVQGDAAFF	TGTGCCAGCATTAACGGGGTACAGGGAGACGCAGCTTTCTTT
once	TRBV7-9	TRBJ2-1	TRBD2	CASSARTSDDEQFF	TGTGCCAGCAGCGCTCGGACTAGTGACGATGAGCAGTTCTTC
once	TRBV9	TRBJ1-2	-	CASSVADRSYGYTF	TGTGCCAGCAGCGTAGCCGACAGGAGTTATGGCTACACCTTC
few	TRBV5-1	TRBJ2-7	-	CASSPGTSISYEQYF	TGCGCCAGCAGCCCCGGGACCTCCATCTCCTACGAGCAGTACTTC
-	TRBV6-5	TRBJ2-3	-	CASSRGTSTDTQYF	TGTGCCAGCAGCCGGGGCACTAGCACAGATACGCAGTATTTT
-	TRBV19	TRBJ2-7	-	CASSIDIAKTYEQYF	TGTGCCAGTAGTATAGATATAGCTAAAACCTACGAGCAGTACTTC
-	TRBV9	TRBJ2-2	-	CASSVDLRGAGELFF	TGTGCCAGCAGCGTAGATCTCAGGGGGGCCGGGGAGCTGTTTTTT
-	TRBV15	TRBJ2-5	TRBD1	CATSTPDRAQETQYF	TGTGCCACCAGCACTCCGGACAGGGCGCAAGAGACCCAGTACTTC
-	TRBV7-9	TRBJ1-2	-	CASSPPSNYGYTF	TGTGCCAGCAGCCCCCCGTCTAACTATGGCTACACCTTC
-	TRBV2	TRBJ2-3	TRBD2	CASRGLAGGGDTQYF	TGTGCCAGCAGGGGACTAGCGGGGGGCGGAGATACGCAGTATTTT
-	TRBV2	TRBJ2-3	-	CARAGQGTDTQYF	TGTGCCAGAGCGGGACAGGGCACAGATACGCAGTATTTT
-	TRBV5-1	TRBJ2-3	-	CASSLAIGFSTDTQYF	TGCGCCAGCAGCTTGGCGATAGGATTTAGCACAGATACGCAGTATTTT
-	TRBV27	TRBJ1-2	-	CASSLRDSNYGYTF	TGTGCCAGCAGTTTACGGGATTCTAACTATGGCTACACCTTC
few	TRBV27	TRBJ2-1	-	CASSRGAGYNEQFF	TGTGCCAGCAGCAGAGGGGCCGGTTACAATGAGCAGTTCTTC
-	TRBV6-5	TRBJ1-2	-	CASSYGAGGYGYTF	TGTGCCAGCAGCTATGGAGCGGGAGGCTATGGCTACACCTTC
-	TRBV27	TRBJ1-1	-	CASSLLRTTEAFF	TGTGCCAGCAGTTTACTCCGAACCACTGAAGCTTTCTTT
-	TRBV7-9	TRBJ2-3	TRBD2	CASSPRTSGTLDTQYF	TGTGCCAGCAGCCCTAGGACTAGCGGCACATTGGATACGCAGTATTTT
-	TRBV7-9	TRBJ2-3	TRBD1	CASSLAGQGSTDTQYF	TGTGCCAGCAGCTTAGCAGGACAGGGGAGCACAGATACGCAGTATTTT
-	TRBV4-1	TRBJ2-1	-	CASSPTSGGARPYNEQFF	TGCGCCAGCAGCCCGACTAGTGGGGGGGCCCGCCCCTACAATGAGCAGTTCTTC
-	TRBV6-5	TRBJ1-1	-	CASSYSPVNTEAFF	TGTGCCAGCAGTTACTCCCCCGTGAACACTGAAGCTTTCTTT
-	TRBV28	TRBJ2-3	-	CASSLGPLVGGGYTDTQYF	TGTGCCAGCAGTTTGGGACCCTTAGTTGGTGGGGGCTACACAGATACGCAGTATTTT
-	TRBV6-5	TRBJ2-3	-	CASRRPTDTQYF	TGTGCCAGCAGAAGACCGACAGATACGCAGTATTTT
-	TRBV5-8	TRBJ1-5	TRBD1	CASSFHRGSNQPQHF	TGTGCCAGCAGCTTCCACAGGGGTAGCAATCAGCCCCAGCATTTT
-	TRBV21-1	TRBJ2-3	-	CASSRWADTQYF	TGTGCCAGCAGCAGGTGGGCTGATACGCAGTATTTT
-	TRBV18	TRBJ1-1	-	CASSPPVTAGIAFF	TGTGCCAGCTCACCACCGGTCACAGCCGGGATAGCTTTCTTT
-	TRBV6-5	TRBJ1-3	TRBD1	CASSLGQKYTIYF	TGTGCCAGCAGTTTGGGACAGAAATACACCATATATTTT
-	TRBV10-1	TRBJ1-4	-	CASSGGLHEKLFF	TGCGCCAGCAGTGGGGGACTTCATGAAAAACTGTTTTTT
-	TRBV6-5	TRBJ1-2	-	CASSETAWRLGYTF	TGTGCCAGCAGCGAGACGGCTTGGAGGTTAGGCTACACCTTC
-	TRBV5-1	TRBJ2-6	-	CASSLSGRLSGANVLTF	TGCGCCAGCAGCTTGTCGGGGCGCCTATCTGGGGCCAACGTCCTGACTTTC
-	TRBV18	TRBJ2-1	-	CASSPGGGADNEQFF	TGTGCCAGCTCACCCGGTGGGGGGGCGGATAATGAGCAGTTCTTC
-	TRBV6-6	TRBJ1-5	TRBD1	CASSYRQGLQPQHF	TGTGCCAGCAGTTACCGACAGGGTCTTCAGCCCCAGCATTTT
-	TRBV2	TRBJ1-5	TRBD1	CASRVDRGNQPQHF	TGTGCCAGCAGAGTGGACAGGGGCAATCAGCCCCAGCATTTT